A selection of T cell receptor beta chains follows, all from one sample in a study of OX40 agonist ivuxolimab in advanced cancers. The repertoire was sequenced with immunoSEQ multiplex PCR; TCRdb's copy has only in-frame clones and lacks some. The data hold about 70,000 clones, with about 90% observed a single time. Material: CD4+ or CD8+ T cells sorted from blood, obtained in a trial of the OX40 agonist ivuxolimab. The receptors come from an adult with an advanced solid tumor such as melanoma, head and neck, liver or kidney cancer. Both conserved end residues are part of each CDR3. Fields, in order: clone size, V gene, J gene, D gene, CDR3 DNA, CDR3 protein. A D gene is named only where the DNA matches it firmly. Size is omitted from some rows. Given values are once, few, many or a class for expanded clones.

>NA|TRBV10-3|TRBJ1-2|NA
TGTGCCATCAGTGTAGGAGGGGGTGGTGGCTACACCTTC
CAISVGGGGGYTF
>NA|TRBV4-3|TRBJ2-7|TRBD1
TGCGCCAGCAGCTACCGGGACAGGGGGCCGTACGAGCAGTACTTC
CASSYRDRGPYEQYF
>NA|TRBV28|TRBJ1-2|TRBD1
TGTGCCAGCACTCCCGGGACAGCCCTGAACTATGGCTACACCTTC
CASTPGTALNYGYTF
>NA|TRBV7-9|TRBJ2-5|TRBD2
TGTGCCAGCAGCTTAGTGGGACTAGCAGGAGGTGAGACCCAGTACTTC
CASSLVGLAGGETQYF
>NA|TRBV18|TRBJ1-4|TRBD1
TGTGCCAGCTCACCGACCAACAGGGGGCGAGAAAAACTGTTTTTT
CASSPTNRGREKLFF
>NA|TRBV29-1|TRBJ1-1|NA
TGCAGCGTTGAAGAAATGGCCTGGGATTTGAACACTGAAGCTTTCTTT
CSVEEMAWDLNTEAFF
>NA|TRBV18|TRBJ2-4|TRBD1
TGTGCCAGCTCAGGAGGGACAGGGGGCACGGCCAAAAACATTCAGTACTTC
CASSGGTGGTAKNIQYF
>once|TRBV9|TRBJ1-3|NA
TGTGCCAGCAGCGTAGAAGGCTCCTCTGGAAACACCATATATTTT
CASSVEGSSGNTIYF
>NA|TRBV19|TRBJ1-3|NA
TGTGCCAGTAGCCGAGGGCGGGGGGCCTCTGGAAACACCATATATTTT
CASSRGRGASGNTIYF
>NA|TRBV2|TRBJ2-7|NA
TGTGCCAGCAGCGACCCGGGACGGCGCTTGAGTGGGTACGAGCAGTACTTC
CASSDPGRRLSGYEQYF
>NA|TRBV5-6|TRBJ1-2|NA
TGTGCCAGCAGCATCGGGCAGGGCCACTATGGCTACACCTTC
CASSIGQGHYGYTF
>NA|TRBV7-2|TRBJ1-5|NA
TGTGCCAGCAGCTTATCGGACACTCAGCCCCAGCATTTT
CASSLSDTQPQHF
>once|TRBV6-5|TRBJ1-1|NA
TGTGCCAGCAGCCCAACGAGGGGCAGGAACACTGAAGCTTTCTTT
CASSPTRGRNTEAFF
>NA|TRBV28|TRBJ1-5|TRBD1
TGTGCCAGCACCGAGGGGGACAGGGGAAGCAATCAGCCCCAGCATTTT
CASTEGDRGSNQPQHF
>NA|TRBV18|TRBJ2-5|NA
TGTGCCAGCTCAAATACAGGCTCCCAAGAGACCCAGTACTTC
CASSNTGSQETQYF
>NA|TRBV4-3|TRBJ2-2|NA
TGCGCCAGCAGCCAAGATCCCTACACCGGGGAGCTGTTTTTT
CASSQDPYTGELFF
>once|TRBV4-3|TRBJ2-6|TRBD1
TGCGCCAGCAGCCAAGATCGACAGGGGTTCGGGGCCAACGTCCTGACTTTC
CASSQDRQGFGANVLTF
>NA|TRBV7-2|TRBJ2-2|NA
TGTGCCAGCAGCTTAGCCCAGGCCGGGGGCGGGGAGCTGTTTTTT
CASSLAQAGGGELFF
>NA|TRBV27|TRBJ2-1|NA
TGTGCCAGCAGACGGGACCAGGGGTACAATGAGCAGTTCTTC
CASRRDQGYNEQFF
>NA|TRBV14|TRBJ2-3|TRBD2
TGTGCCAGCAGCCGGGGACTATTCACAGATACGCAGTATTTT
CASSRGLFTDTQYF
>few|TRBV30|TRBJ1-1|TRBD1
TGTGCCTGGGCCCTTACAGGGGAGTCTGAAGCTTTCTTT
CAWALTGESEAFF
>once|TRBV12-5|TRBJ2-5|NA
TGTGCTAGTGGCGACAGCAACCAAGAGACCCAGTACTTC
CASGDSNQETQYF
>NA|TRBV19|TRBJ2-3|NA
TGTGCCAGTAGGAGTTCCACAGATACGCAGTATTTT
CASRSSTDTQYF
>few|TRBV7-9|TRBJ1-1|NA
TGTGCCAGCAGCGCGACAGGAAACACTGAAGCTTTCTTT
CASSATGNTEAFF
>NA|TRBV2|TRBJ1-5|NA
TGTGCCAGCAGTGCCCAGGGCCCCTATAGCAATCAGCCCCAGCATTTT
CASSAQGPYSNQPQHF
>NA|TRBV4-3|TRBJ2-4|NA
TGCGCCAGCAGCCCCCAGGCAAGGTGGGGAGGAAACATTCAGTACTTC
CASSPQARWGGNIQYF
>NA|TRBV6-6|TRBJ1-1|TRBD1
TGTGCCAGCAGCCTAGGACAGGCGTGGGACACTGAAGCTTTCTTT
CASSLGQAWDTEAFF
>NA|TRBV7-2|TRBJ1-4|NA
TGTGCCAGCAGCTTATTTCCTCCAGCAACTAATGAAAAACTGTTTTTT
CASSLFPPATNEKLFF
>NA|TRBV11-3|TRBJ2-2|NA
TGTGCCAGCAGCTTAGGTCCCAGTCTGGTGAGCACCGGGGAGCTGTTTTTT
CASSLGPSLVSTGELFF
>NA|TRBV6-1|TRBJ1-5|NA
TGTGCCAGCAGTGAATGGCGTCCTTATCAGCCCCAGCATTTT
CASSEWRPYQPQHF
>NA|TRBV9|TRBJ2-5|NA
TGTGCCAGCAGCGTAGATAGGGGGAGCCAAGAGACCCAGTACTTC
CASSVDRGSQETQYF
>once|TRBV27|TRBJ2-7|NA
TGTGCCAGCCAAAGAACAGGGAGCTCCTACGAGCAGTACTTC
CASQRTGSSYEQYF
>NA|TRBV6-5|TRBJ1-1|NA
TGTGCCAGCTACTTAGAGGTGGGCGCTGAAGCTTTCTTT
CASYLEVGAEAFF
>once|TRBV7-3|TRBJ2-1|NA
TGTGCCAGCAGCTTAGGGCGGGATAGGGAGCAGTTCTTC
CASSLGRDREQFF
>once|TRBV10-3|TRBJ2-1|TRBD2
TGTGCCATCAGTGAGCAGACGACCTTAGCGGGGGGGTTGACTGAGCAGTTCTTC
CAISEQTTLAGGLTEQFF
>NA|TRBV28|TRBJ2-3|TRBD2
TGTGCCAGCAGGAGCCTCGGACTAGCGGGGGGGACAGATACGCAGTATTTT
CASRSLGLAGGTDTQYF
>NA|TRBV25-1|TRBJ2-2|NA
TGTGCCAGCAGTGAAGGGCAGATGAACACCGGGGAGCTGTTTTTT
CASSEGQMNTGELFF
>NA|TRBV2|TRBJ2-7|NA
TGTGCCAGCAGTGTAAGTGCTGGCGAGCAGTACTTC
CASSVSAGEQYF
>NA|TRBV30|TRBJ1-6|NA
TGTGCCTGGAACAGGGACCACGGATCACCCCTCCACTTT
CAWNRDHGSPLHF
>NA|TRBV2|TRBJ2-2|TRBD1
TGTGCCAGCAGTGGGACAGGGCACACCGGGGAGCTGTTTTTT
CASSGTGHTGELFF
>NA|TRBV6-1|TRBJ2-1|NA
TGTGCCAGCAGTGACCCCCGAGAGGGAGCATCCTACAATGAGCAGTTCTTC
CASSDPREGASYNEQFF
>NA|TRBV5-4|TRBJ1-1|NA
TGTGCCAGCAGCTTGGTTCAGGGGAACACTGAAGCTTTCTTT
CASSLVQGNTEAFF
>few|TRBV10-3|TRBJ1-1|NA
TGTGCCATCATGTTAAAAGGACAGTCGAACACTGAAGCTTTCTTT
CAIMLKGQSNTEAFF
>NA|TRBV5-1|TRBJ2-1|NA
TGCGCCAGCAGTCCCGGGACAGGGGCCTTAGCGGGAGTTGGCTCCTACAATGAGCAGTTCTTC
CASSPGTGALAGVGSYNEQFF
>NA|TRBV5-1|TRBJ1-1|TRBD1
TGCGCCAGCAGCTTGGGAGACAGGGGTACGGCAGCTTTCTTT
CASSLGDRGTAAFF
>NA|TRBV5-1|TRBJ2-5|TRBD1
TGCGCCAGCAGGACAGGGCAAGGGACCCAGTACTTC
CASRTGQGTQYF
>once|TRBV6-5|TRBJ2-5|TRBD2
TGTGCCGCACGAGAACTAGCGGGGGACCAAGAGACCCAGTACTTC
CAARELAGDQETQYF
>NA|TRBV7-1|TRBJ2-1|TRBD2
TGTGCCAGCAGCTCATACGGACTAGCGGTATTCAATGAGCAGTTCTTC
CASSSYGLAVFNEQFF
>NA|TRBV5-4|TRBJ2-1|NA
TGTGCCAGCAGCTTGGGCGGGGCAAGCTCCTACAATGAGCAGTTCTTC
CASSLGGASSYNEQFF
>NA|TRBV11-2|TRBJ2-3|NA
TGTGCCAGCAGCTTAGAAGGCAGGGTGGCAGATACGCAGTATTTT
CASSLEGRVADTQYF
>NA|TRBV18|TRBJ2-7|NA
TGTGCCAGCTCACCATCACCGGACGCCTACGAGCAGTACTTC
CASSPSPDAYEQYF
>NA|TRBV10-3|TRBJ1-4|TRBD1
TGTGCCACTACAGGGGGCCTTAATGAAAAACTGTTTTTT
CATTGGLNEKLFF
>NA|TRBV20-1|TRBJ2-7|TRBD1
TGCAGTGCTAGCAGGGGGGAGCAGTACTTC
CSASRGEQYF